Only a few counts were recorded for the clone carrying this T cell receptor beta chain. Its matching antigen is unknown. One junction end disagrees with the germline gene, perhaps due to a read error. Joint extraction of RNA and DNA used roughly 19-31 mg of bulk tissue that was unsorted. This CDR3 has 12 residues. The sample belongs to a study of tumor-infiltrating lymphocytes in primary liver carcinoma. Background on the study: Sample yields of productive TCRbeta reads, ranging from roughly 3.5 to 7.13 million, were similar across tissue types. Study observations and caveats: The overlap of tumor-adjacent and tumor-blood pairs was smaller than that of tumor region pairs.

Starting material of about 480 ng total RNA yielded TCR beta cDNA via a constant-region primer. TCR beta libraries came from three nested multiplex PCR rounds using slightly modified ARM-PCR. Rounds one and two of PCR, each of about 10 cycles, were primed with TRBV1-TRBV30 forward primers and a C-beta reverse primer. TCRdb fed the multiplex PCR reads into MiXCR, producing one record per CDR3 protein. Of over 75,000 distinct CDR3 sequences listed, 68% are singletons. The chain couples TRBV12-3 or TRBV12-4 to TRBJ2-7, with D maybe TRBD2 (5 bases). The sequence was obtained from a man aged 35 to 55 with primary liver carcinoma and hepatitis B virus infection. The sequenced material came from tumor-adjacent normal liver tissue. This chain's CDR3 is CAGSLAAGEQYF. The CDR3 nucleotides are TGTGCCGGCAGTTTAGCCGCGGGCGAGCAGTATTTC.